One and the same sample provided the 30 T cell receptor beta chains below, sequenced in a study of T-cell reconstitution after alpha-beta-depleted transplantation in children. For TCRbeta, the library was prepared with unique molecular identifiers. TCRdb processed the PCR reads anew with MiXCR; each CDR3 protein has one entry. The data contain nearly 250,000 distinct CDR3 sequences, around 7.8% of them singletons. The specimen comprised PBMCs, mostly from graft donor cells, sampled 180 days after TCRalphabeta/CD19-depleted stem cell transplant. Every receptor here comes from a male patient younger than 18 who had a stem cell transplant for acute lymphoblastic leukemia, so the T cells may come from the graft donor.

This clonotype was counted ten times or more. V usage is TRBV20-1 and J usage is TRBJ2-1, with D hard to call. The germline V gene encodes CDR1 DFQATT and CDR2 SNEGSKA (reference sequence). The CDR3 has 11 residues. Trimming cost V 3 bases and J 6 bases, with 6 bases left between them. CDR3 in amino acids: CSASRRNEQFF. CDR3 nucleotides: TGCAGTGCTAGCCGCCGCAATGAGCAGTTCTTC.

This clonotype has a count of ten or more. The chain carries TRBV13 and TRBJ2-7, with 10 bases aligning to TRBD1. CDR1 and CDR2 (germline): PRHDT, FYEKMQ (reference sequence). V trimming: 5 bases; J trimming: 5 bases; junction bases outside the gene matches: 6. This CDR3 is 14 amino acids long. CDR3 bases: TGTGCCAGCAGCCGGGACAGGGGCGCCCACGAGCAGTACTTC. Protein product: CASSRDRGAHEQYF.

In the case of this clonotype: A clone one base away is much larger, so this may be a read error. The genes are TRBV6-5 and TRBJ1-1; D is undetermined. The germline gives CDR1 MNHEY, CDR2 SVGAGI. With 2 bases removed from V and 4 bases from J, the gap between germline ends came to 2 bases. This CDR3 is built from 11 residues. CDR3 in amino acids: CASSYGTEAFF. DNA of the CDR3: TGTGCCAGCAGTTACGGCACTGAAGCTTTCTTT.

In its sample, this clonotype was seen many times. V gene TRBV25-1 combines with J gene TRBJ1-3; 7 positions agree with TRBD1. The CDR3 is 15 amino acids. The junction had 6 bases not matched to a gene; V was cut back by 4 bases and J by 3 bases. Germline V lookup: CDR1 MGHDK, CDR2 SYGVNS. The CDR3 region is CASSGDRVCGNTIYF. The CDR3 DNA is TGTGCCAGCAGTGGTGACAGGGTGTGTGGAAACACCATATATTTT. Together with reference TRBV25-1 and TRBJ1-3, the CDR3 gives the full variable domain: EADIYQTPRYLVIGTGKKITLECSQTMGHDKMYWYQQDPGMELHLIHYSYGVNSTEKGDLSSESTVSRIRTEHFPLTLESARPSHTSQYLCASSGDRVCGNTIYFGEGSWLTVV.

This clonotype came up many times. This rearrangement joins TRBV7-2 to TRBJ1-2; 7 bases fit TRBD1. Trimming removed 5 bases from V and 7 bases from J; junction bases left unmatched: 7. The germline V gene encodes CDR1 SGHTA and CDR2 FQGNSA. The CDR3 extends over 13 amino acids. DNA for the CDR3: TGTGCCAGCAGCCCCTATACAGGGGTTGGCTACACCTTC. Amino acids: CASSPYTGVGYTF.

This clonotype was found many times. The rearrangement joins TRBV28 to TRBJ2-3, with 11 positions matching TRBD2. V dropped 3 bases and J dropped 10; count of bases not matched to a gene: 3. The length of the CDR3 is 13 residues. In germline, CDR1 is MDHEN, CDR2 SYDVKM. Here the CDR3 DNA reads TGTGCCAGCAGTTTCCGACTAGCGGGACCGCAGTATTTT. Translated: CASSFRLAGPQYF.

This clonotype was seen repeatedly, ten times or more. The rearrangement links TRBV20-1 to TRBJ2-5; D is unclear. The CDR3 runs to 13 residues. V was trimmed by 3 bases and J by 1 base, leaving 9 bases between them. Germline-derived CDR1 and CDR2 are DFQATT and SNEGSKA (reference sequence). CDR3 nucleotide sequence: TGCAGTGCTAGGAGAGGCCCCCAAGAGACCCAGTACTTC. Its protein product is CSARRGPQETQYF.

This clonotype was seen many times. The chain recombines TRBV5-1 with TRBJ2-7; D tentatively reads TRBD1 or TRBD2 (5 bases each). V shed 5 bases and J shed 2 bases, with 11 bases lying between them. The length of the CDR3 is 13 residues. Looked up from germline, CDR1 is SGHRS and CDR2 is YFSETQ. The CDR3 sequence is CASSRGNTYEQYF. CDR3 DNA sequence: TGCGCCAGCAGTCGGGGCAACACCTACGAGCAGTACTTC.

This clonotype was seen many times. The chain combines TRBV5-1 with TRBJ2-5, with 14 bases identical to TRBD2. Trimming at V came to 3 bases and at J to 5 bases, leaving 6 bases not matched to a gene. CDR1 and CDR2 from the germline V gene are SGHRS and YFSETQ. The CDR3 is made up of 16 amino acids. CDR3 nucleotide sequence: TGCGCCAGCAGCTCGGGACTAGCGGGGGTTGGTGAGACCCAGTACTTC. Translating gives CASSSGLAGVGETQYF.

This clonotype was recorded many times. V usage is TRBV29-1 and J usage is TRBJ1-4, with D possibly being TRBD1 (5 bases). The germline V gene has CDR1 SQVTM and CDR2 ANQGSEA. CDR3 length equals 12 residues. V lost 6 bases and J lost 6, with 11 bases in between. The CDR3 nucleotides are TGCAGCGTGTCTATGGGGGATGAAAAACTGTTTTTT. It codes for CSVSMGDEKLFF.

This clonotype was picked up many times. The chain has TRBV6-5 and TRBJ2-3; 7 positions match TRBD2. This CDR3 spans 17 amino acids. The trim removed 7 bases at V and 0 bases at J, leaving 13 bases unmatched. CDR1 is MNHEY and CDR2 is SVGAGI in the germline V gene. The CDR3 is CASNPLPGLPSTDTQYF. The CDR3 nucleotides are TGTGCCAGCAACCCCCTTCCGGGACTACCCAGCACAGATACGCAGTATTTT.

A remark on this clonotype: A single base separates this from a much larger clone, so it may be a read error. The gene calls are TRBV25-1 and TRBJ2-7; a weak D match, TRBD1 (6 bases). V was pared by 4 bases and J by 2 bases, with 12 bases between. The CDR3 sequence is 14 residues long. Germline values: CDR1 MGHDK, CDR2 SYGVNS. The CDR3, as DNA: TGTGCCAGCAGTGCGTCCGGGACACCCTACGAGCAGTACTTC. Amino acids: CASSASGTPYEQYF.

This clonotype was seen a single time. The chain carries TRBV3-1 and TRBJ1-1; D uncertain. Trimming shortened V by 6 bases and J by 5 bases, and 10 bases separated the two germline ends. CDR3 length equals 12 residues. CDR1 is LGHDT and CDR2 is YNNKEL in the germline V gene (reference sequence). The CDR3 region is CASRTGRTEAFF. As DNA, the CDR3 is TGTGCCAGCAGAACGGGGAGGACTGAAGCTTTCTTT.

At least ten counts were recorded for this clonotype. The rearrangement links TRBV24-1 to TRBJ2-1, with TRBD2 matching 11 bases. The CDR3 has 16 residues. The J segment lost 7 bases and the V segment lost 4 bases, leaving 8 bases of the junction unmatched. Germline V CDR1 and CDR2: KGHDR, SFDVKD. CDR3 in amino acids: CATSEATSGRRNEQFF. DNA for the CDR3: TGTGCCACCAGTGAGGCTACTAGCGGGAGAAGGAATGAGCAGTTCTTC.

This clonotype was seen at least ten times. The chain employs TRBV5-6 and TRBJ1-2; 9 nucleotides match TRBD1. The V segment lost 2 bases and the J segment 4 bases; nucleotides outside the gene matches: 6. CDR3 length equals 15 residues. Germline loops: CDR1 SGHDT, CDR2 YYEEEE. The DNA of the CDR3 is TGTGCCAGCAGCTTCCGGGACAGGGTTACCTATGGCTACACCTTC. It encodes CASSFRDRVTYGYTF.

This clonotype was picked up a small number of times. The rearrangement uses TRBV19 and TRBJ2-1; 9 positions match TRBD1. This CDR3 has 14 residues. Germline V gene lookup returns CDR1 LNHDA and CDR2 SQIVND (reference sequence). V lost 5 bases to trimming and J lost 7 bases; unmatched junction nucleotides: 6. CDR3 region: CASSPTGGSNEQFF. For the CDR3, the DNA is TGTGCCAGTAGTCCCACAGGGGGCTCGAATGAGCAGTTCTTC.

The chain couples TRBV9 to TRBJ2-6; D may be TRBD1 (5 bases). CDR3 length equals 18 residues. Trimming left V 0 bases short and J 3 bases short, with 16 bases between. Germline CDR1 SGDLS, CDR2 YYNGEE. CDR3 in amino acids: CASSVVPGGASGANVLTF. CDR3 nucleotides: TGTGCCAGCAGCGTAGTCCCAGGTGGGGCAAGTGGGGCCAACGTCCTGACTTTC.

This clonotype was counted many times. The genes are TRBV7-3 and TRBJ2-3; TRBD2 is a possible D gene (6 bases). The CDR3 runs to 14 residues. The V gene's germline CDR1 is SGHTA and CDR2 FQGTGA. Between the trimmed V and J ends, which lost 0 bases and 6 bases, there was a span of 10 bases. CDR3 protein: CASSLTDYFDTQYF. In DNA form, the CDR3 reads TGTGCCAGCAGCTTAACGGACTACTTTGATACGCAGTATTTT.

Ten or more counts support this clonotype. Mismatch with germline at one junction end may stem from a read error. This chain links TRBV7-9 with TRBJ1-5; D not certain. There are 13 residues in the CDR3. Germline loops: CDR1 SEHNR, CDR2 FQNEAQ (reference sequence). In nucleotides, the CDR3 is TGTGCCAGCAGCTTAGACTCTTCCGGCCCCCGGCATTTT. Translated: CASSLDSSGPRHF. The whole variable domain, filled in from reference TRBV7-9 and TRBJ1-5, reads DTGVSQNPRHKITKRGQNVTFRCDPISEHNRLYWYRQTLGQGPEFLTYFQNEAQLEKSRLLSDRFSAERPKGSFSTLEIQRTEQGDSAMYLCASSLDSSGPRHFGDGTRLSIL.

The table lists this clonotype with many counts. For the CDR3, the DNA is TGTGCCAGCAGCGTAGATCCGGTGGCCACGATTGAGCAGTTCTTC. It translates to CASSVDPVATIEQFF. The chain employs TRBV9 and TRBJ2-1; no clear D gene. The CDR3 runs 15 residues. Germline CDR1 and CDR2: SGDLS and YYNGEE. Trimming stripped 0 bases from V and 9 bases from J, with 16 bases between.

Notes on this clonotype: A much larger clone is a single base away; this may be a read error. CDR3 in amino acids: CIAFIPGTPQETQYF. For the CDR3, the DNA is TGCATTGCTTTCATCCCGGGAACTCCGCAAGAGACCCAGTACTTC. The V gene is TRBV20-1, the J gene TRBJ2-5; D might be TRBD2 (5 bases). The CDR3 runs 15 residues. CDR1 and CDR2 from the germline V gene are DFQATT and SNEGSKA (reference sequence).

Many counts were recorded for this clonotype. V gene TRBV7-8 combines with J gene TRBJ2-5; D is perhaps TRBD1 (5 bases). Germline loops: CDR1 SGHVS, CDR2 FQNEAQ. Trimming pared 5 bases from V and 5 bases from J, leaving 15 bases between. This CDR3 comprises 14 residues. CDR3 sequence reads: CASSPWQGEETQYF. CDR3 in DNA: TGTGCCAGCAGCCCATGGCAGGGCGAGGAGACCCAGTACTTC.

This clonotype was observed many times. V gene TRBV7-9 combines with J gene TRBJ2-4; perhaps D is TRBD1 or TRBD2 (5 bases each). From germline, CDR1 is SEHNR and CDR2 FQNEAQ (reference sequence). The CDR3 is made up of 14 amino acids. The V end lost 4 bases, the J end lost 7 bases, and 14 bases lay between the germline ends. Here the CDR3 reads CASSSHRWGNIQYF. CDR3 in DNA: TGTGCCAGCAGCTCCCACCGGTGGGGGAACATTCAGTACTTC.

This clonotype has ten or more counts. The rearrangement links TRBV12-3 or TRBV12-4 to TRBJ2-5, with D hard to call. V was cut by 1 base and J by 9 bases, with 15 bases left in between. This CDR3 region has 14 residues. This chain's CDR3 is CASSLGELGRAQYF. Written as DNA, the CDR3 is TGTGCCAGCAGTTTAGGAGAGTTAGGAAGGGCCCAGTACTTC.

This clonotype was counted many times. V and J are TRBV5-6 and TRBJ2-4; D is ambiguous. With 0 bases removed from V and 0 bases from J, the gap between germline ends came to 16 bases. Germline CDR1 reads SGHDT; CDR2 reads YYEEEE. CDR3 length: 18 residues. The CDR3 nucleotides read TGTGCCAGCAGCTTGGTGGGCAGGCGCCCCTTAGCCAAAAACATTCAGTACTTC. It translates to CASSLVGRRPLAKNIQYF.

This clonotype was seen repeatedly, ten times or more. The CDR3 reads CASSVEGGNNSPLHF. The CDR3 DNA reads as TGTGCCAGCAGCGTAGAAGGAGGGAATAATTCACCCCTCCACTTT. This chain connects TRBV9 to TRBJ1-6; no firm D call. The CDR3 contains 15 residues. V was shortened by 0 bases and J by 5 bases, with 9 bases between the two germline ends. CDR1 is SGDLS, CDR2 YYNGEE, per germline.

This clonotype appeared many times. V and J are TRBV9 and TRBJ2-7, with TRBD2 as a possible D gene (6 bases). The CDR3 covers 15 residues. Germline loops: CDR1 SGDLS, CDR2 YYNGEE. V dropped 4 bases and J dropped 12 bases, with 26 bases sitting between them. The CDR3, as DNA: TGTGCCAGCAGCATAACCGGGACTCCAACCCTTGGGTTGTACTTC. It specifies CASSITGTPTLGLYF. The full variable domain, in which reference TRBV9 and TRBJ2-7 provide the parts outside the CDR3, is DSGVTQTPKHLITATGQRVTLRCSPRSGDLSVYWYQQSLDQGLQFLIQYYNGEERAKGNILERFSAQQFPDLHSELNLSSLELGDSALYFCASSITGTPTLGLYFGPGTRLTVT.

This clonotype was seen ten or more times. The chain carries TRBV6-2 or TRBV6-3 and TRBJ2-1; TRBD2 aligns across 8 bases. From germline, CDR1 is MNHEY and CDR2 SVGEGT. This CDR3 comprises 17 residues. Unmatched junction bases numbered 12, after V lost 2 bases and J lost 6 bases. The CDR3 DNA reads TGTGCCAGCAGTTACCGGGCTAGCGGGCGCCTCACCAATGAGCAGTTCTTC. This gives the protein CASSYRASGRLTNEQFF.

This clonotype was picked up many times. The rearrangement links TRBV28 to TRBJ2-7; TRBD2 agrees at 12 bases. The CDR3 has 16 residues. Trimming took 1 base from V and 6 from J; bases not matched to a gene: 7. Germline V CDR1 and CDR2: MDHEN, SYDVKM. The CDR3 DNA reads TGTGCCAGCAGTTTATCGTCTAGCGGGAGGGCCTTCGAGCAGTACTTC. Translating gives CASSLSSSGRAFEQYF.

This clonotype was seen ten or more times. The V gene is TRBV12-5, the J gene TRBJ1-1; 7 bases match TRBD1. V lost 6 bases to trimming and J lost 4 bases; unmatched junction nucleotides: 8. Germline CDR1 is LGHNT and CDR2 is FRNRAP. The CDR3 loop spans 14 amino acids. The CDR3 DNA reads TGTGCTAGTGGCTACAGGGGTGAAGGCACTGAAGCTTTCTTT. It is translated as CASGYRGEGTEAFF.